The sample holds a few counts of the clone carrying this T cell receptor beta chain. This entry is derived from a study of T cell repertoires in cytomegalovirus infection. TCRdb fed the reads into MiXCR, producing one record per CDR3 protein. Of about 740,000 distinct CDR3 sequences listed, approximately 40% are singletons. The V and J ends lost 10 bases and 4 bases respectively, with 7 bases between them. This CDR3 has 10 amino acids. Per the germline V gene, CDR1 is LNHDA and CDR2 is SQIVND (reference sequence). The J gene is TRBJ1-1, the V gene TRBV19; D ambiguous. The source material was PBMCs. This clonotype was obtained from a human donor in good health (CMV status not recorded). Some clones in this sample may be carry-over from other donors' samples. The CDR3 protein is CATGGTEAFF. CDR3 coding DNA: TGTGCCACAGGTGGCACTGAAGCTTTCTTT.